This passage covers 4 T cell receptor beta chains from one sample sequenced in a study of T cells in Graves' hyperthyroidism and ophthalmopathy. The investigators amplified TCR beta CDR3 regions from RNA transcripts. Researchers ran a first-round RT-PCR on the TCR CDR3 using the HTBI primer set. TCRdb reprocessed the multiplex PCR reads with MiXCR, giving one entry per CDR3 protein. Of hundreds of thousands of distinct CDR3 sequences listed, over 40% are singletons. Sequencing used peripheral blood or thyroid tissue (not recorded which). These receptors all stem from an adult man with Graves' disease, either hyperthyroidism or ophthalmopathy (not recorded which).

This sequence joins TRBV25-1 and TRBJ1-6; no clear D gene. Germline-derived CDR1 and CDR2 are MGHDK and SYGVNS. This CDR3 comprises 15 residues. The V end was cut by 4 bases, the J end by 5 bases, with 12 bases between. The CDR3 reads CASSAPTGNNSPLHF. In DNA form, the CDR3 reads TGTGCCAGCAGTGCACCAACCGGGAATAATTCACCCCTCCACTTT.

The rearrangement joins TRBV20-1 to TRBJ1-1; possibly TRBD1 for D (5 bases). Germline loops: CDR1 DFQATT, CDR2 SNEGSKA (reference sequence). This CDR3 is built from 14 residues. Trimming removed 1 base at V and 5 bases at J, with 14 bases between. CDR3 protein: CSARGGGFRTEAFF. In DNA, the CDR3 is TGCAGTGCTAGAGGGGGCGGGTTTAGGACTGAAGCTTTCTTT.

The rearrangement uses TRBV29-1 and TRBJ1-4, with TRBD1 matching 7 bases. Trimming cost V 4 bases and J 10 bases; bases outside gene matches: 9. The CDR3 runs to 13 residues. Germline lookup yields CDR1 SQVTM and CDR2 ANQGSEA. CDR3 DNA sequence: TGCAGCGTTGTGACAGGGTCTAAAGGAAAACTGTTTTTT. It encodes CSVVTGSKGKLFF. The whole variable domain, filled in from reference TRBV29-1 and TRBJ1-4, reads SAVISQKPSRDICQRGTSLTIQCQVDSQVTMMFWYRQQPGQSLTLIATANQGSEATYESGFVIDKFPISRPNLTFSTLTVSNMSPEDSSIYLCSVVTGSKGKLFFGSGTQLSVL.

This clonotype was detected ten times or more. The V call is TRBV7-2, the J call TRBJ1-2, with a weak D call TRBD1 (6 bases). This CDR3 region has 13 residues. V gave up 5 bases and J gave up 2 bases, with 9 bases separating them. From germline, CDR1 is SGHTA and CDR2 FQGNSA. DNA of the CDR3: TGTGCCAGCAGCGTCAGGGGAAACTATGGCTACACCTTC. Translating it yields CASSVRGNYGYTF.